These T cell receptor beta chains were read from a single sample in a study of blood T cells in healthy people across ages. Using its own MiXCR run on the 5' RACE reads, TCRdb lists one record per CDR3 protein. This sample has about 670,000 distinct CDR3 sequences; 40% to 50% occur once, and the top ten carry 25% to 35%. The sequencing input was blood. The source of these receptors is a man aged 80 or over in good health. Each CDR3 is given with its conserved first and last residue.

cdr3_aa: CASSQGIGRESEQFF; v_call: TRBV4-2; j_call: TRBJ2-1
cdr3_aa: CASRPTGSYTEAFF; v_call: TRBV27; j_call: TRBJ1-1
cdr3_aa: CASRRDEFGEQYF; v_call: TRBV6-2/TRBV6-3; j_call: TRBJ2-5
cdr3_aa: CASSVALAGGQNNEQFF; v_call: TRBV9; j_call: TRBJ2-1
cdr3_aa: CASSQVQGGSTDTQYF; v_call: TRBV4-3; j_call: TRBJ2-3
cdr3_aa: CASSLGQGTLTVAQYF; v_call: TRBV12-3/TRBV12-4; j_call: TRBJ2-5
cdr3_aa: CASSLTGTSGIGELFF; v_call: TRBV5-1; j_call: TRBJ2-2
cdr3_aa: CASSSRTYMNTEAFF; v_call: TRBV27; j_call: TRBJ1-1
cdr3_aa: CASSQVGGVGNYNEQFF; v_call: TRBV4-3; j_call: TRBJ2-1
cdr3_aa: CASTRTGEETQYF; v_call: TRBV6-5; j_call: TRBJ2-5
cdr3_aa: CASSCGQNYGYTF; v_call: TRBV27; j_call: TRBJ1-2
cdr3_aa: CASSANRVDEQFF; v_call: TRBV5-1; j_call: TRBJ2-1
cdr3_aa: CAWNTGTFYEQYF; v_call: TRBV30; j_call: TRBJ2-7
cdr3_aa: CAGRETGPTEAFF; v_call: TRBV7-2; j_call: TRBJ1-1
cdr3_aa: CSARGLTLVGEQFF; v_call: TRBV20-1; j_call: TRBJ2-1
cdr3_aa: CASSSTGGRSETQYF; v_call: TRBV7-9; j_call: TRBJ2-5
cdr3_aa: CASSVGGRAPMNTEAFF; v_call: TRBV9; j_call: TRBJ1-1
cdr3_aa: CASSPSRGQGAFGELFF; v_call: TRBV7-2; j_call: TRBJ2-2
cdr3_aa: CASSLYGTKDTQYF; v_call: TRBV5-1; j_call: TRBJ2-3
cdr3_aa: CASSPGPAGYNEQFF; v_call: TRBV11-2; j_call: TRBJ2-1
cdr3_aa: CASRPGPEDTEAFF; v_call: TRBV6-1; j_call: TRBJ1-1
cdr3_aa: CASSQAGHKPEGAQYF; v_call: TRBV3-1; j_call: TRBJ2-5
cdr3_aa: CASSYRTGSNEQYF; v_call: TRBV5-1; j_call: TRBJ2-5
cdr3_aa: CAWSVLQQGSYEQYF; v_call: TRBV30; j_call: TRBJ2-7
cdr3_aa: CAGTGSFGDTQYF; v_call: TRBV30; j_call: TRBJ2-3
cdr3_aa: CSASVAGRRAKNIQYF; v_call: TRBV20-1; j_call: TRBJ2-4